This T cell receptor beta chain stems from a study of blood T cell repertoires in COVID-19. Only in-frame clones appear in the TCRdb table, and some are missing; sequencing was by immunoSEQ multiplex PCR. The table has about 26,000 clones, 85% to 90% seen once; the top ten hold 7.5% to 8%. This CDR3 is built from 16 residues. CDR1 is SGHTS, CDR2 YDEGEE, per germline. Unmatched junction bases numbered 15, after V lost 9 bases and J lost 3 bases. Sequenced: peripheral blood. The V and J genes are TRBV5-8 and TRBJ1-1, with 9 bases fitting TRBD1. The TCR originated in a human donor in a cohort sampled during active COVID-19. The DNA for the CDR3 is TGTGCCACCAGAACCTGGACAGGGGCCGGGGACACTGAAGCTTTCTTT. Its protein product is CATRTWTGAGDTEAFF.